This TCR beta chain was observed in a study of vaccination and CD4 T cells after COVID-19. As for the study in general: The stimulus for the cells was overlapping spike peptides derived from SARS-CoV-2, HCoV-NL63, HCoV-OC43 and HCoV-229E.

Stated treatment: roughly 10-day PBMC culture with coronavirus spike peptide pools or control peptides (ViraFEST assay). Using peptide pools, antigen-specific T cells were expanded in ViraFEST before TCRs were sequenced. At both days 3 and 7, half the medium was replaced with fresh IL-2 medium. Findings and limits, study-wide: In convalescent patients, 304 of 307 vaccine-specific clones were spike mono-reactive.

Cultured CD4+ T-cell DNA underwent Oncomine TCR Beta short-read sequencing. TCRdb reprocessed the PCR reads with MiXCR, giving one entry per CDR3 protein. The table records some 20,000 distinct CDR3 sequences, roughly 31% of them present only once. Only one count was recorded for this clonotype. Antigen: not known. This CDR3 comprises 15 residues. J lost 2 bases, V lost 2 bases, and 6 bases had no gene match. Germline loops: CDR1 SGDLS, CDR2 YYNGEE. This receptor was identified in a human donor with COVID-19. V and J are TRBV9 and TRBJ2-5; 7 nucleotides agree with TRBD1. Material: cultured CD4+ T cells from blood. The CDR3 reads CASSVSRGYQETQYF. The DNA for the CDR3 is TGTGCCAGCAGCGTTTCCAGGGGGTATCAAGAGACCCAGTACTTC.